This TCR beta chain stems from a study of T cell repertoires in cytomegalovirus infection (dated by TCRdb to between 2019 and 2020). For the study in its entirety: Recently identified HLA-C-restricted CMV epitopes, whose presentation resists viral immunomodulation, were targeted by peptide stimulations together with well-studied HLA-B-restricted epitopes. Donor HLA type was relevant to the analysis, as public TCR beta signatures indicated carriage of CMV infection together with the matching HLA type. General findings and caveats noted by the study authors: The ex vivo response was dominated by HLA-C-restricted CMV-specific TCR beta clonotypes, which also provided the single most frequent clonotype in two of eight donors. In both this cohort and an independent 352-donor cohort, the cumulative frequency of public TCR beta family members distinguished carriers of CMV infection plus the relevant HLA type.

Concerning this clonotype itself: This receptor's antigen is unknown. No base quality values were provided; no much bigger clone lies one nucleotide off.

The instrument given in TCRdb is Illumina HiSeq 1500. The public sequencing data were trimmed at Q25 with fastp and processed into clonotypes with MiXCR by TCRdb, which kept only in-frame beta chains. Every CDR3 protein is listed once, alongside the most common genes and DNA of its rows. For this sample there are approximately 150,000 distinct CDR3 sequences; about 20% appear just once. The ten top clones hold 25% of the sample. The treatment or condition label on this specimen signifies: in vitro stimulation with specific CMV peptide epitopes to enrich CMV-specific T cells. This clonotype originated in a human donor in good health (CMV status not recorded). Some clones in this sample may be carry-over from other donors' samples. Sequencing used CD8+ T cells from cultured PBMCs, obtained from culture after CMV antigen stimulation.

The DNA sequence is as follows: TGTGCCAGCAGCGTAGCCGGTAATGAGCAGTTCTTC. This yields the protein CASSVAGNEQFF. The chain couples TRBV9 to TRBJ2-1; the D gene remains uncertain. CDR1 SGDLS and CDR2 YYNGEE are derived from the germline V gene. Inclusive of the bounding cysteine and phenylalanine, the CDR3 is 12 residues long. Just CDR3 DNA is preserved here, 36 bases in frame from base 1. V is reduced by 0 bases and J by 7 bases, leaving a spacing of 5 bases between them.